This T cell receptor beta chain is from a study of OX40 agonist ivuxolimab in advanced cancers. Libraries were prepared by immunoSEQ multiplex PCR; TCRdb keeps only in-frame clonotypes and omits some of them. The table has about 29,000 clones, more than 60% seen once; the top ten hold about 29%. Turning to this clone: Germline and junction disagree at one end, which may indicate a read error.

The source material was CD4+ or CD8+ T cells sorted from blood, sampled in a trial of the OX40 agonist ivuxolimab. This clonotype originated in an adult with an advanced solid tumor such as melanoma, head and neck, liver or kidney cancer.

CDR3 amino acids: CASSPTPGYYGHTF. The CDR3 DNA is TGTGCCAGCAGCCCGACCCCAGGGTACTATGGCCACACCTTC. The rearrangement joins TRBV9 to TRBJ1-2, with D perhaps matching TRBD1 (5 bases). Germline lookup yields CDR1 SGDLS and CDR2 YYNGEE. CDR3 length: 14 amino acids.